The clone carrying this T cell receptor (beta chain) was found many times. No antigen is known for it. TCRdb used MiXCR to call clones anew from the PCR reads. Of roughly 41,000 clones listed, around 17% are singletons. The data were obtained in a study of metastatic and nonmetastatic thyroid tumors. General study results and limits: Versus benign nodules, malignant thyroid tumors reportedly had significantly higher TCR beta diversity, in blood and tumor.

Trimming took off 6 bases at V and 4 bases at J, with 12 bases between the two ends. The CDR3 totals 14 residues. Germline CDR1 is MNHNS and CDR2 is SASEGT. All patients reached thyroid surgery having received no treatment beforehand. The rearrangement links TRBV6-1 to TRBJ2-2; D is possibly TRBD1 (6 bases). The sample taken for sequencing was blood. The source is a female donor with papillary thyroid cancer or a benign thyroid nodule (not recorded which). Some clones in this sample may be carry-over from other donors' samples. The DNA for the CDR3 is TGTGCCAGCAGGTCAACAGGGAGCACCGGGGAGCTGTTTTTT. Amino acid sequence: CASRSTGSTGELFF.